This TCR beta chain was identified in a study of cytomegalovirus exposure and HLA in healthy donors. Notes on the study in general: CMV antigen specificity of three CMV-associated chains was confirmed in vitro. In an earlier analysis, productive rearrangement rates for most beta V segments clustered near 87% or 30%.

The V and J ends lost 2 bases and 7 bases respectively, with 12 bases between them. Germline CDR1 MNHNY, CDR2 SVGAGI (reference sequence). The CDR3 covers 13 residues. The PCR had 60 Vbeta and 13 Jbeta primers. Generated by immunoSEQ multiplex PCR, the TCRdb table keeps only in-frame clones and is missing some. The data contain about 130,000 clones, 83% of them singletons. Concerning this clone itself: Its specificity is unknown.

The receptor was isolated from a woman aged 40 to 50 in good health and CMV-seropositive. The rearrangement links TRBV6-6 to TRBJ2-7; D perhaps matches TRBD2 (5 bases). Sequenced sample: PBMCs. The CDR3 spells CASSYMITGEQYF. The CDR3 DNA sequence: TGTGCCAGCAGTTACATGATTACGGGGGAGCAGTACTTC.